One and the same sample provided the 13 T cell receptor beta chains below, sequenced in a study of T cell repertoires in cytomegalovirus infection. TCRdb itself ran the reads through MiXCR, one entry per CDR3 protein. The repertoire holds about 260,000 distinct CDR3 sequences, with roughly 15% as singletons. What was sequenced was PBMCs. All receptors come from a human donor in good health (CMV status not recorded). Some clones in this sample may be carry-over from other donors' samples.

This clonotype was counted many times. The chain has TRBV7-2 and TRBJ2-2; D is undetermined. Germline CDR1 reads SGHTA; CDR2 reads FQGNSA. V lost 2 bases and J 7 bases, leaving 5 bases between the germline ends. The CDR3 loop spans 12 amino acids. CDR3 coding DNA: TGTGCCAGCAGCTTACTCGGCGGGGAGCTGTTTTTT. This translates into CASSLLGGELFF.

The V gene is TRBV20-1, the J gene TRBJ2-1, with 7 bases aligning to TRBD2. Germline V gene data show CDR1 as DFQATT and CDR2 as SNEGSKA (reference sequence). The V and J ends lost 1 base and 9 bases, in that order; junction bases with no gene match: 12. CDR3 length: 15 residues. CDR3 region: CSARASRDYFFEQFF. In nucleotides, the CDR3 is TGCAGTGCTAGAGCGAGCAGGGACTACTTTTTTGAGCAGTTCTTC.

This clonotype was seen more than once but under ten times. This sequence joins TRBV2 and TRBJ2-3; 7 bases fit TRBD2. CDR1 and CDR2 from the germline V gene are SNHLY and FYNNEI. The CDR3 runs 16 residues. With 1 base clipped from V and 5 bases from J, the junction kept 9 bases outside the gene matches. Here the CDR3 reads CASSEEGGSQGDTQYF. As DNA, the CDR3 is TGTGCCAGCAGTGAAGAGGGCGGGAGTCAAGGAGATACGCAGTATTTT.

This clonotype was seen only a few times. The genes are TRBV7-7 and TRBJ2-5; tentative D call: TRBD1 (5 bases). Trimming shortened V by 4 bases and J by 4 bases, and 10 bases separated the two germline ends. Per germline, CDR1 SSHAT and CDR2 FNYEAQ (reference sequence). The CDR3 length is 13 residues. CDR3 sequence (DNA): TGTGCCAGCAGCTACGACAGACGAGAGACCCAGTACTTC. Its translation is CASSYDRRETQYF.

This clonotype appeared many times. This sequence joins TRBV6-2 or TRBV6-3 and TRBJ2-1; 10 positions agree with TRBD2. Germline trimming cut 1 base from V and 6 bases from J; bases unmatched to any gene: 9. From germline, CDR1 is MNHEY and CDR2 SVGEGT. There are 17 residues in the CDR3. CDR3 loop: CASSYWTSGGTGNEQFF. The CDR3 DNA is TGTGCCAGCAGTTACTGGACTAGCGGAGGGACAGGCAATGAGCAGTTCTTC.

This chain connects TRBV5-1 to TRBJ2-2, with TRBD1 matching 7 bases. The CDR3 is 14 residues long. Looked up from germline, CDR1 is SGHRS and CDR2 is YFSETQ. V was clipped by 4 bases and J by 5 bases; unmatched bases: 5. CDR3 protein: CASSRLTGTGELFF. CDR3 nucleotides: TGCGCCAGCAGCCGATTGACAGGGACCGGGGAGCTGTTTTTT.

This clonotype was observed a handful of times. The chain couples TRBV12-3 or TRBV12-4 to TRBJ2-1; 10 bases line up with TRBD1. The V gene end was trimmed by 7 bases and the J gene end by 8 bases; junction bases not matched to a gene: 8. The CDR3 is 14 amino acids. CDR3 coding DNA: TGTGCCAGCACCGGGACAGGGGTATTTGATGAGCAGTTCTTC. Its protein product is CASTGTGVFDEQFF.

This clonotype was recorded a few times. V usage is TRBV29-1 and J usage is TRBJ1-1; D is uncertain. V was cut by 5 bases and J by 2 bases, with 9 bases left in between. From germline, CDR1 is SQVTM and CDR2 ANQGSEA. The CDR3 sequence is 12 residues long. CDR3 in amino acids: CSVSLLNTEAFF. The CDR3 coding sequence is TGCAGCGTTTCCTTATTAAACACTGAAGCTTTCTTT.

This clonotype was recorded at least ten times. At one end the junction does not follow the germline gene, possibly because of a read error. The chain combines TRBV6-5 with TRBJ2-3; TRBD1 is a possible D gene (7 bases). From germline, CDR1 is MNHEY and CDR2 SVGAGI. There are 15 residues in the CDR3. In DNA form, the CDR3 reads TGTGCCAGCAGTAGGAGGGAAGGGGGCACAGATGCGCAGTATTTT. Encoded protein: CASSRREGGTDAQYF.

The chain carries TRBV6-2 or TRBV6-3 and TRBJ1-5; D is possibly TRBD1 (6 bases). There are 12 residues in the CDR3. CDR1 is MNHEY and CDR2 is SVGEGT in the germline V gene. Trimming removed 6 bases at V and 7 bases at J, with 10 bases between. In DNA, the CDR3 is TGTGCCAGCAGGAAGGGACAACAGCCCCAGCATTTT. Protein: CASRKGQQPQHF.

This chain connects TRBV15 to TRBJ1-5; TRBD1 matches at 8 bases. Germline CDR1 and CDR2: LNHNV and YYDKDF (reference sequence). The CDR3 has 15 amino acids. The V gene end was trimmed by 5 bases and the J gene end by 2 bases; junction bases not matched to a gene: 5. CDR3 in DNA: TGTGCCACCAGCCGAACGACAGGGGGCAATCAGCCCCAGCATTTT. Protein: CATSRTTGGNQPQHF.

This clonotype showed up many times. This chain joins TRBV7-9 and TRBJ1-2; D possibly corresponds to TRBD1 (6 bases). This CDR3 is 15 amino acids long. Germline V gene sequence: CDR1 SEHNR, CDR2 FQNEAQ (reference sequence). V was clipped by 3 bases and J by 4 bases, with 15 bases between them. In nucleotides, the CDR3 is TGTGCCAGCAGCTTTTCCCTCAGGGGAATCTATGGCTACACCTTC. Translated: CASSFSLRGIYGYTF.

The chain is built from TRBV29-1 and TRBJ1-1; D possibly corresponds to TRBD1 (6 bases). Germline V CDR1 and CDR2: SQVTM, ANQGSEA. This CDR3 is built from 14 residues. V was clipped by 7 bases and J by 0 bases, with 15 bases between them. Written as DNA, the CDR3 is TGCAGCGCCTACAACAGGGTCATGAACACTGAAGCTTTCTTT. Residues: CSAYNRVMNTEAFF. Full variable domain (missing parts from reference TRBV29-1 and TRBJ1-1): SAVISQKPSRDICQRGTSLTIQCQVDSQVTMMFWYRQQPGQSLTLIATANQGSEATYESGFVIDKFPISRPNLTFSTLTVSNMSPEDSSIYLCSAYNRVMNTEAFFGQGTRLTVV.